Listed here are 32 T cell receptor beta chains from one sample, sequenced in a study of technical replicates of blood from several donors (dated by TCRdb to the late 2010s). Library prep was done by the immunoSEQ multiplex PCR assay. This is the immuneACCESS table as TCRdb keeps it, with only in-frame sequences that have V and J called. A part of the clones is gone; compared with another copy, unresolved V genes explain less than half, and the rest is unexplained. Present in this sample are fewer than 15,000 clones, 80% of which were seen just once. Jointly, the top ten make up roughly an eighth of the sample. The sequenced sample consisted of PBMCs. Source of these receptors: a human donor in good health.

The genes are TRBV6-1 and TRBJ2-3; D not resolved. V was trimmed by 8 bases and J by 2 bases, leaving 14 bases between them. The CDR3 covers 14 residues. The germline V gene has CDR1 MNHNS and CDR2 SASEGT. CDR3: CASGLGHLTDTQYF. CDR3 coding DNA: TGTGCCAGCGGGCTGGGTCACCTCACAGATACGCAGTATTTT.

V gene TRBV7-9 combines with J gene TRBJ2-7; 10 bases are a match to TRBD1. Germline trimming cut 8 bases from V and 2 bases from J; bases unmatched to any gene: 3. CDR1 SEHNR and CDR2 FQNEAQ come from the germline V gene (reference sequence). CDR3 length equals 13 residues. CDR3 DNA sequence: TGTGCCAGCGGACAGGGGGTCCCCTACGAGCAGTACTTC. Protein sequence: CASGQGVPYEQYF. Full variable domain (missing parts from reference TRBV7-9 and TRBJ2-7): DTGVSQNPRHKITKRGQNVTFRCDPISEHNRLYWYRQTLGQGPEFLTYFQNEAQLEKSRLLSDRFSAERPKGSFSTLEIQRTEQGDSAMYLCASGQGVPYEQYFGPGTRLTVT.

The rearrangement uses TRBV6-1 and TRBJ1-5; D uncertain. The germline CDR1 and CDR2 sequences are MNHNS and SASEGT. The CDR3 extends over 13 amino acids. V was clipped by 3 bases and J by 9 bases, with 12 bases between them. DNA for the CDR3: TGTGCCAGCAGTGAGCGCGTCCTTGGGCCCCAGCATTTT. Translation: CASSERVLGPQHF.

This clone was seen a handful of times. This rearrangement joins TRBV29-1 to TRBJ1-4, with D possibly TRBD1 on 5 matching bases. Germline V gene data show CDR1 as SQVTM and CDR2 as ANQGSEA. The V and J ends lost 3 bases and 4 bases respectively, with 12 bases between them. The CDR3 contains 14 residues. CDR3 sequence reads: CSVEGGGDNEKLFF. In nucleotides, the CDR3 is TGCAGCGTTGAGGGGGGAGGGGATAATGAAAAACTGTTTTTT. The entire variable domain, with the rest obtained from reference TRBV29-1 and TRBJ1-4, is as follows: SAVISQKPSRDICQRGTSLTIQCQVDSQVTMMFWYRQQPGQSLTLIATANQGSEATYESGFVIDKFPISRPNLTFSTLTVSNMSPEDSSIYLCSVEGGGDNEKLFFGSGTQLSVL.

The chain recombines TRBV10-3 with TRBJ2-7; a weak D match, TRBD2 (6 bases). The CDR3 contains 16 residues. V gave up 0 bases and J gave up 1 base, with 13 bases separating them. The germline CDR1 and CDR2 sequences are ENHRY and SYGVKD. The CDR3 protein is CAISESGGTSSYEQYF. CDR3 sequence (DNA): TGTGCCATCAGTGAGTCCGGCGGGACCTCATCCTACGAGCAGTACTTC.

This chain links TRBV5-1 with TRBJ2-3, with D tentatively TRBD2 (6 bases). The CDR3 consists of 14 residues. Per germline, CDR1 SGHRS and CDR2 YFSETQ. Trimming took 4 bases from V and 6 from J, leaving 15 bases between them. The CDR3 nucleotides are TGCGCCAGCAGCCCTAGGGGAGGCGGGGATACGCAGTATTTT. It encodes CASSPRGGGDTQYF.

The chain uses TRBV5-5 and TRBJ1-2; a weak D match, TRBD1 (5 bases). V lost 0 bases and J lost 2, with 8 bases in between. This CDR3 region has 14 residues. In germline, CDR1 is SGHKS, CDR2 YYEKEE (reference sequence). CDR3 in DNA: TGTGCCAGCAGCTTGGAGGGGTTGAACTATGGCTACACCTTC. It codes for CASSLEGLNYGYTF.

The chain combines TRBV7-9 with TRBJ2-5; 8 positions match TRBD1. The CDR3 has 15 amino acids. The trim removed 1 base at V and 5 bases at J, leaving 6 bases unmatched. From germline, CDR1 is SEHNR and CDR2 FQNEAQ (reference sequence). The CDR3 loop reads CASSLGPRGLETQYF. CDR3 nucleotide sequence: TGTGCCAGCAGCTTAGGTCCCAGGGGGCTGGAGACCCAGTACTTC. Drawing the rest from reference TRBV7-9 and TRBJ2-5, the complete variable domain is DTGVSQNPRHKITKRGQNVTFRCDPISEHNRLYWYRQTLGQGPEFLTYFQNEAQLEKSRLLSDRFSAERPKGSFSTLEIQRTEQGDSAMYLCASSLGPRGLETQYFGPGTRLLVL.

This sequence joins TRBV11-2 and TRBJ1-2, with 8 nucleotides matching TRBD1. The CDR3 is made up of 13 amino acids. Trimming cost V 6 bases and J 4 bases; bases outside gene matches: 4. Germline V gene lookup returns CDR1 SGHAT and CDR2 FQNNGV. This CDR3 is CASSPGGGYGYTF. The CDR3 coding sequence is TGTGCCAGCAGTCCAGGGGGCGGCTATGGCTACACCTTC. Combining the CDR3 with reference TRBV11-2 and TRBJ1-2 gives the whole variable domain EAGVAQSPRYKIIEKRQSVAFWCNPISGHATLYWYQQILGQGPKLLIQFQNNGVVDDSQLPKDRFSAERLKGVDSTLKIQPAKLEDSAVYLCASSPGGGYGYTFGSGTRLTVV.

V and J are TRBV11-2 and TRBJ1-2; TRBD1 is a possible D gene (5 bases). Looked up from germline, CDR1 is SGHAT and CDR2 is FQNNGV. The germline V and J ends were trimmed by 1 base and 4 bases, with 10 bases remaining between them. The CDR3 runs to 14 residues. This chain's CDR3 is CASSLGFGGYGYTF. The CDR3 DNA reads TGTGCCAGCAGCTTAGGGTTCGGGGGCTATGGCTACACCTTC.

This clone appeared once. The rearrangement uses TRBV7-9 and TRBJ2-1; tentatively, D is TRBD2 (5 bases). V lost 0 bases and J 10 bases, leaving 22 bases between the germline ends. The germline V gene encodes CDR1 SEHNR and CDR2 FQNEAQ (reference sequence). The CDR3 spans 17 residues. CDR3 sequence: CASSLAFSGIGVPEQFF. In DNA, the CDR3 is TGTGCCAGCAGCTTAGCTTTTTCGGGGATTGGGGTTCCGGAGCAGTTCTTC. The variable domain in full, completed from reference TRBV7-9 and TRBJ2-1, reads DTGVSQNPRHKITKRGQNVTFRCDPISEHNRLYWYRQTLGQGPEFLTYFQNEAQLEKSRLLSDRFSAERPKGSFSTLEIQRTEQGDSAMYLCASSLAFSGIGVPEQFFGPGTRLTVL.

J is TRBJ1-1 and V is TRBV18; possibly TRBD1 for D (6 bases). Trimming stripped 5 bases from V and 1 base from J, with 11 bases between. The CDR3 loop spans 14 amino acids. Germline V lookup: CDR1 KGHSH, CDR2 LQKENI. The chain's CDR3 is CASSSTGTNTEAFF. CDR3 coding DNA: TGTGCCAGCTCATCGACAGGTACGAACACTGAAGCTTTCTTT.

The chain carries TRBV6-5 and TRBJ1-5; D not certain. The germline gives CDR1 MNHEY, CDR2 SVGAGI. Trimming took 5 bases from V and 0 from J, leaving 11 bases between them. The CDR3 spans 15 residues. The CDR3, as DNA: TGTGCCAGCAGTATCCGACACGATAGCAATCAGCCCCAGCATTTT. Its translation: CASSIRHDSNQPQHF.

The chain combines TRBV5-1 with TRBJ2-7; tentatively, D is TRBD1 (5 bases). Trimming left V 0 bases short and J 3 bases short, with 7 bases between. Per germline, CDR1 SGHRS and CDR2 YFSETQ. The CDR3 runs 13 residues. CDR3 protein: CASSLAGHYEQYF. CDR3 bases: TGCGCCAGCAGCTTGGCAGGGCACTACGAGCAGTACTTC.

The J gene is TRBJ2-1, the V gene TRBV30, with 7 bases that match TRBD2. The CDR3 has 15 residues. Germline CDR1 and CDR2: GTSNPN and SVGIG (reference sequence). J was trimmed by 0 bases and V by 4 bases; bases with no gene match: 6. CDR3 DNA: TGTGCCTGGATGTTAGCGGGCAGCTCCTACAATGAGCAGTTCTTC. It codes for CAWMLAGSSYNEQFF.

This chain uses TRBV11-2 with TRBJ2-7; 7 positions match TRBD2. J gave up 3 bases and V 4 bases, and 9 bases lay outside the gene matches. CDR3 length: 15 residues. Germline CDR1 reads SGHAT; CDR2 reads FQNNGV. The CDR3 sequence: CASSSGPAGDYEQYF. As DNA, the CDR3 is TGTGCCAGCAGCTCGGGGCCCGCGGGAGACTACGAGCAGTACTTC.

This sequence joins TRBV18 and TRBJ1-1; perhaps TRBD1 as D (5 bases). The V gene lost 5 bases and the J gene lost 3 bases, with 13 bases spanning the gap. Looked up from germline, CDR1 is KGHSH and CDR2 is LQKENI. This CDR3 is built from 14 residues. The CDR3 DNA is TGTGCCAGCTCAGTCGGGGGAGGGGACACTGAAGCTTTCTTT. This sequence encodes CASSVGGGDTEAFF.

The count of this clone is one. This CDR3 is CASSARQGASGANVLTF. CDR3 nucleotides: TGTGCCAGCAGCGCTCGACAGGGGGCATCTGGGGCCAACGTCCTGACTTTC. V gene TRBV9 combines with J gene TRBJ2-6, with 10 bases that match TRBD1. The CDR3 sequence is 17 residues long. The germline V gene has CDR1 SGDLS and CDR2 YYNGEE. Losses at the gene ends were 3 bases for V and 1 base for J; bases not matched to a gene: 4.

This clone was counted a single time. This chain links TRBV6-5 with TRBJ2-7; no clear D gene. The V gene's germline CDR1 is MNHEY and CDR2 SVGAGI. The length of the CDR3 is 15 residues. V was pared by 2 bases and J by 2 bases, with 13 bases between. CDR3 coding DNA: TGTGCCAGCAGTTACCAGGCCCCGCAGGCCTACGAGCAGTACTTC. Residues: CASSYQAPQAYEQYF.

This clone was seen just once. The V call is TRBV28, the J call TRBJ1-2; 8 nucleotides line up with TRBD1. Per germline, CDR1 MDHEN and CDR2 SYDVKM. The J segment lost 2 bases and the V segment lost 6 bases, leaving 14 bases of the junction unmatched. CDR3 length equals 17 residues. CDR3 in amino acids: CASRPHEGGQENYGYTF. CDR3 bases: TGTGCCAGCAGACCCCATGAGGGGGGACAGGAAAACTATGGCTACACCTTC.

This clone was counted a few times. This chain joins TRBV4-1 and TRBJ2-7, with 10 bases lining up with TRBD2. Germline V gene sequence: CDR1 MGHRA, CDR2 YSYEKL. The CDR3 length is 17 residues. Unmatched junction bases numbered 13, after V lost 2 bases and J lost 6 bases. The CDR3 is CASSQLDLGLAAPEQYF. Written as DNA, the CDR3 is TGCGCCAGCAGCCAACTAGATTTAGGACTAGCGGCCCCCGAGCAGTACTTC.

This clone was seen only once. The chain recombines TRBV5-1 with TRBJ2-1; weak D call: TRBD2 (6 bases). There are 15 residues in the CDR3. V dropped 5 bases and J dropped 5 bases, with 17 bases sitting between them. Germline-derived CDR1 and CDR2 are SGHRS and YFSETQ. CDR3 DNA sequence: TGCGCCAGCAGGGATGCCGGGACTGGAAACAATGAGCAGTTCTTC. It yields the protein CASRDAGTGNNEQFF.

The CDR3 sequence is CASSHGDTQYF. As DNA, the CDR3 is TGTGCCAGCAGCCACGGGGATACGCAGTATTTT. V and J are TRBV11-3 and TRBJ2-3; no clear D gene. This CDR3 comprises 11 residues. Germline V gene lookup returns CDR1 SGHNT and CDR2 YENEEA. The V end was cut by 5 bases, the J end by 6 bases, with 6 bases between.

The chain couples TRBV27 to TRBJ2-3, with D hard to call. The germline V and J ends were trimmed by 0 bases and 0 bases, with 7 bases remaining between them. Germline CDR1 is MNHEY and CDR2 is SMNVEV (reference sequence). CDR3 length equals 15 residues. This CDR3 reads CASSLSSSSTDTQYF. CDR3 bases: TGTGCCAGCAGTTTATCCTCCTCTAGCACAGATACGCAGTATTTT.

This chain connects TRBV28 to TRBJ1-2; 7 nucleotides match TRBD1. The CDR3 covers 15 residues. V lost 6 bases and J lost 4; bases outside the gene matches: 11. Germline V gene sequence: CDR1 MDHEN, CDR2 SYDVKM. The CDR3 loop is CASRIQGVTFYGYTF. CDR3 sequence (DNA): TGTGCCAGCAGAATTCAGGGGGTGACTTTCTATGGCTACACCTTC.

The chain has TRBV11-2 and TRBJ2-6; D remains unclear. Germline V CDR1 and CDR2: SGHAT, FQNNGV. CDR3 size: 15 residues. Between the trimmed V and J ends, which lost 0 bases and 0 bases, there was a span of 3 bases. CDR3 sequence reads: CASSLDNSGANVLTF. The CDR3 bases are TGTGCCAGCAGCTTAGATAACTCTGGGGCCAACGTCCTGACTTTC.

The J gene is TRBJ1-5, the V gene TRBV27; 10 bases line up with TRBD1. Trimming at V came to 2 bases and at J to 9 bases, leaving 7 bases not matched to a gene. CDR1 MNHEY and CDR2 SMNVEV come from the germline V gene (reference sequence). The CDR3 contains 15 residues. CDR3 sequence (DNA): TGTGCCAGCAGTTTAACCCCGACAGGGGGCCTGCCCCAGCATTTT. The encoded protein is CASSLTPTGGLPQHF.

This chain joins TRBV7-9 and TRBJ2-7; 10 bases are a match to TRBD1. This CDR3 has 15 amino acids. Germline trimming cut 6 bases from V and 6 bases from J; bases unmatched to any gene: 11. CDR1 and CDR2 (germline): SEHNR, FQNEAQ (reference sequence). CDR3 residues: CASRPPGQGFREQYF. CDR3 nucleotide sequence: TGTGCCAGCAGACCTCCGGGACAGGGGTTCCGCGAGCAGTACTTC.

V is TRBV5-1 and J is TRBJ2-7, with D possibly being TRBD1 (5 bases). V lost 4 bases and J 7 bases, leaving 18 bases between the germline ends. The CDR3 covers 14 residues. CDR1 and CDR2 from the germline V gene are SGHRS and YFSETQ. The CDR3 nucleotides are TGCGCCAGCAGCGAAACACCTCAACAGGATGAGCAGTACTTC. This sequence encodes CASSETPQQDEQYF.

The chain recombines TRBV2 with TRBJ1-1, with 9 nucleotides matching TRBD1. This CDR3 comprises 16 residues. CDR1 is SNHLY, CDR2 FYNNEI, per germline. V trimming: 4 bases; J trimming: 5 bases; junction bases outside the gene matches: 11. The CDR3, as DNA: TGTGCCAGCAGTGCAGGACAGGGGCTGGGGGAAACTGAAGCTTTCTTT. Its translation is CASSAGQGLGETEAFF. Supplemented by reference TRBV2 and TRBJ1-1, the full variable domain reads EPEVTQTPSHQVTQMGQEVILRCVPISNHLYFYWYRQILGQKVEFLVSFYNNEISEKSEIFDDQFSVERPDGSNFTLKIRSTKLEDSAMYFCASSAGQGLGETEAFFGQGTRLTVV.

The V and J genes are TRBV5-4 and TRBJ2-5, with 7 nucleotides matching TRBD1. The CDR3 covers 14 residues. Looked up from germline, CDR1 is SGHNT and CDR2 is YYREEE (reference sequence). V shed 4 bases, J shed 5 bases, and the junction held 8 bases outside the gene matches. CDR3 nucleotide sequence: TGTGCCAGCAGCATATACAGGGGAGAGGAGACCCAGTACTTC. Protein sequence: CASSIYRGEETQYF.

For the CDR3, the DNA is TGTGCCAGCAGGACCCTAGAGGGGACAGAAGATTACTACGAGCAGTACTTC. Residues: CASRTLEGTEDYYEQYF. The chain is built from TRBV28 and TRBJ2-7, with TRBD1 identical over 7 bases. Germline trimming cut 6 bases from V and 3 bases from J; bases unmatched to any gene: 17. Germline CDR1 is MDHEN and CDR2 is SYDVKM. The CDR3 has 17 residues. Combining the CDR3 with reference TRBV28 and TRBJ2-7 gives the whole variable domain DVKVTQSSRYLVKRTGEKVFLECVQDMDHENMFWYRQDPGLGLRLIYFSYDVKMKEKGDIPEGYSVSREKKERFSLILESASTNQTSMYLCASRTLEGTEDYYEQYFGPGTRLTVT.